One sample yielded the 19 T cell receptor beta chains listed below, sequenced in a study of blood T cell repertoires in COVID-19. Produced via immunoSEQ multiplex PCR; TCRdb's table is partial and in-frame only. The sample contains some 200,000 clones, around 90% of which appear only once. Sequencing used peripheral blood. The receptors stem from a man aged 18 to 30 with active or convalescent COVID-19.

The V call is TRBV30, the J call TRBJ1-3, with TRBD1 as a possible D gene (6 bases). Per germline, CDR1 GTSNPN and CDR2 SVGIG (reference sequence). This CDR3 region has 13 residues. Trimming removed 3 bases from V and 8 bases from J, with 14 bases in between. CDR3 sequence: CAWRGQGFYTIYF. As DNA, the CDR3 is TGTGCCTGGAGGGGTCAGGGGTTTTACACCATATATTTT.

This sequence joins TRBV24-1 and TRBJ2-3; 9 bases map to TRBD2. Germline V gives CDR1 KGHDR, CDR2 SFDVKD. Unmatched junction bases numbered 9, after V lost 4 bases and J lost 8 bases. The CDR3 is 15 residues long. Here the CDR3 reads CATSDAGTSLLTQYF. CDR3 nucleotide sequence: TGTGCCACCAGTGACGCCGGGACTAGCTTGCTTACGCAGTATTTT.

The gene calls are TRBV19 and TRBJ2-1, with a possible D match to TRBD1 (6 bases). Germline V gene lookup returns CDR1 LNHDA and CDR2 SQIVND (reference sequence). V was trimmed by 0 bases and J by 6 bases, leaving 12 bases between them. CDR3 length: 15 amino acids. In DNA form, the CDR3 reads TGTGCCAGTAGTATAGAGGGGGCAGGCCGCAATGAGCAGTTCTTC. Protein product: CASSIEGAGRNEQFF.

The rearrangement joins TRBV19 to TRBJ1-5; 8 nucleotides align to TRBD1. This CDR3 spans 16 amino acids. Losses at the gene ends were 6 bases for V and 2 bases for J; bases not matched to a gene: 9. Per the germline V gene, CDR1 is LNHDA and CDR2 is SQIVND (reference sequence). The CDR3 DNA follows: TGTGCCAGTAGGGACAGGGAGTCTTATGGCAATCAGCCCCAGCATTTT. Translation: CASRDRESYGNQPQHF.

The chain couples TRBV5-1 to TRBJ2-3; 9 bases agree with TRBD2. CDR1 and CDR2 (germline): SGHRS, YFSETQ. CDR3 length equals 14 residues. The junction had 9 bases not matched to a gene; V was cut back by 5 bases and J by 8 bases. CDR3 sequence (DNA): TGCGCCAGCAGTCCTAGCGGGAATTCGGGTACGCAGTATTTT. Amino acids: CASSPSGNSGTQYF.

CDR3 nucleotides: TGTGCCAGCCTTTGGACAGGCTCTTCCCAAGAGACCCAGTACTTC. Protein sequence: CASLWTGSSQETQYF. V gene TRBV2 combines with J gene TRBJ2-5; 7 bases match TRBD1. The junction had 10 bases not matched to a gene; V was cut back by 8 bases and J by 1 base. CDR3 length: 15 residues. Germline loops: CDR1 SNHLY, CDR2 FYNNEI.

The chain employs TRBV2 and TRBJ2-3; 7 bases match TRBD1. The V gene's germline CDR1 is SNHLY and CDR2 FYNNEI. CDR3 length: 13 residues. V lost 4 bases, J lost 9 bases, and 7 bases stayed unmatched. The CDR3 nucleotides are TGTGCCAGCAGTGCCTTGACAGGGCCGACGCAGTATTTT. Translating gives CASSALTGPTQYF.

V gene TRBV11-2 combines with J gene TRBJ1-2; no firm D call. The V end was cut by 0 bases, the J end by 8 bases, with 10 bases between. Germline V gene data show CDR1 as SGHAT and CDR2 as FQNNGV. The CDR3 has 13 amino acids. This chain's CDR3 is CASSLEEGLGYTF. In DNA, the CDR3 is TGTGCCAGCAGCTTAGAAGAGGGCCTCGGCTACACCTTC.

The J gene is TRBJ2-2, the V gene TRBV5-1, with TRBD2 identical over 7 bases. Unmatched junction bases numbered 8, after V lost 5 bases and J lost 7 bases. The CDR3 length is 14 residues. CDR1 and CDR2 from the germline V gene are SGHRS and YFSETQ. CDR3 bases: TGCGCCAGCAGTCAGGCGGGAGCTCTCGGGGAGCTGTTTTTT. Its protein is CASSQAGALGELFF.

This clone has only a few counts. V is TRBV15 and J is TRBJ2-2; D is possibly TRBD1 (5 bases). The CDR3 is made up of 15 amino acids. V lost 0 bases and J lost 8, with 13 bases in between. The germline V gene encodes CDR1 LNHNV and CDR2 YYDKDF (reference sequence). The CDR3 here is CATSRDGRQGGELFF. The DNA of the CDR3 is TGTGCCACCAGCAGAGATGGAAGGCAGGGAGGGGAGCTGTTTTTT. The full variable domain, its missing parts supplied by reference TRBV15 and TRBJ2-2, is DAMVIQNPRYQVTQFGKPVTLSCSQTLNHNVMYWYQQKSSQAPKLLFHYYDKDFNNEADTPDNFQSRRPNTSFCFLDIRSPGLGDTAMYLCATSRDGRQGGELFFGEGSRLTVL.

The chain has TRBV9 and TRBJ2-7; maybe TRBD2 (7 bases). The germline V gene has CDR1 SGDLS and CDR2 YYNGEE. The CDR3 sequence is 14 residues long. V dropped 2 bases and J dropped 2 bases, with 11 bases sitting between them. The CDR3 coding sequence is TGTGCCAGCAGCGTGGACGGGGGGCCCTACGAGCAGTACTTC. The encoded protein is CASSVDGGPYEQYF. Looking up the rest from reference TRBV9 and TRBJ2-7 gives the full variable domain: DSGVTQTPKHLITATGQRVTLRCSPRSGDLSVYWYQQSLDQGLQFLIQYYNGEERAKGNILERFSAQQFPDLHSELNLSSLELGDSALYFCASSVDGGPYEQYFGPGTRLTVT.

CDR3 coding DNA: TGCAGCGTTGTGCGGGAGATCTCGACAGATACGCAGTATTTT. This sequence encodes CSVVREISTDTQYF. V usage is TRBV29-1 and J usage is TRBJ2-3; 7 bases map to TRBD2. Trimming removed 4 bases from V and 3 bases from J; junction bases left unmatched: 7. This CDR3 is 14 amino acids long. Germline CDR1 and CDR2: SQVTM and ANQGSEA.

The CDR3 DNA follows: TGTGCCAGCTCACCATATCCGGGGACTAATGAAAAACTGTTTTTT. Its protein product is CASSPYPGTNEKLFF. This chain links TRBV18 with TRBJ1-4; no clear D gene. V gave up 2 bases and J gave up 2 bases, with 9 bases separating them. CDR3 length: 15 amino acids. CDR1 and CDR2 (germline): KGHSH, LQKENI.

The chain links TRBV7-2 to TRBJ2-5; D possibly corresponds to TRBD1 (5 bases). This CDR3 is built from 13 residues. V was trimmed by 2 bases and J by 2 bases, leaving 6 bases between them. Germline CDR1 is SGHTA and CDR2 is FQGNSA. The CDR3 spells CASSLNRQETQYF. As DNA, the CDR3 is TGTGCCAGCAGCTTAAACAGGCAAGAGACCCAGTACTTC.

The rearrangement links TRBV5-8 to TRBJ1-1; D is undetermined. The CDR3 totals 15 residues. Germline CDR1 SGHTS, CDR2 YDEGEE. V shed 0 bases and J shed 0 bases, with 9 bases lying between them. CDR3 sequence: CASSLGQTLNTEAFF. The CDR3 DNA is TGTGCCAGCAGCTTGGGTCAGACTTTGAACACTGAAGCTTTCTTT.

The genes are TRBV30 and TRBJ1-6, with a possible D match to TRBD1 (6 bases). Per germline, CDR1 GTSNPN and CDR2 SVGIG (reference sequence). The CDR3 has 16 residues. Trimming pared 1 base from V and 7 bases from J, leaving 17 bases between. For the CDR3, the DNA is TGTGCCTGGAGTGGGGGCCCCACAGGGCGAAATTCACCCCTCCACTTT. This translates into CAWSGGPTGRNSPLHF.

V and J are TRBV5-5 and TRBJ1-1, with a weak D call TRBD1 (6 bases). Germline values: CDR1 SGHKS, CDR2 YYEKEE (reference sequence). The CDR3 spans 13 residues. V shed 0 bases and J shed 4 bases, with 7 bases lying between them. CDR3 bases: TGTGCCAGCAGCTTGGGCAGGGGCACTGAAGCTTTCTTT. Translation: CASSLGRGTEAFF. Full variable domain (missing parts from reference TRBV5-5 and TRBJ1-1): DAGVTQSPTHLIKTRGQQVTLRCSPISGHKSVSWYQQVLGQGPQFIFQYYEKEERGRGNFPDRFSARQFPNYSSELNVNALLLGDSALYLCASSLGRGTEAFFGQGTRLTVV.

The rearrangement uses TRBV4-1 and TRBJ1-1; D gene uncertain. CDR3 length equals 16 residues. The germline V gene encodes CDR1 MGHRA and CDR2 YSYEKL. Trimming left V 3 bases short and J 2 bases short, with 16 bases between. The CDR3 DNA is TGCGCCAGCAGCCATTCTCGTGGAGCTTTCAACACTGAAGCTTTCTTT. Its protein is CASSHSRGAFNTEAFF.

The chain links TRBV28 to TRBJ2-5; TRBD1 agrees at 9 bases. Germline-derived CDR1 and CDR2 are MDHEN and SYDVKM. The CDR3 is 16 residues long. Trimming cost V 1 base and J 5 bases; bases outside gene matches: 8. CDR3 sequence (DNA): TGTGCCAGCAGTTTATTACTGGGACAGGGAGAGGAGACCCAGTACTTC. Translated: CASSLLLGQGEETQYF.